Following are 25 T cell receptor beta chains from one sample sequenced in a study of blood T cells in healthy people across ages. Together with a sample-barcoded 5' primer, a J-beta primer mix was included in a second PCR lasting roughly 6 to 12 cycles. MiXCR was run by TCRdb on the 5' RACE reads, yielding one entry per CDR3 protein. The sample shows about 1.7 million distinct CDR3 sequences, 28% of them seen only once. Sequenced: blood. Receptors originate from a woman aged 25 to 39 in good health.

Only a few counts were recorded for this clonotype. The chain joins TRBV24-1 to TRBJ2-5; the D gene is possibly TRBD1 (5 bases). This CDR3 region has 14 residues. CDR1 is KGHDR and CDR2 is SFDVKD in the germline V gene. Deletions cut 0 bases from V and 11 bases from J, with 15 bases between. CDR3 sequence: CATSDLPTVHGQYF. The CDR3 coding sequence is TGTGCCACCAGTGATTTGCCGACAGTTCACGGGCAGTACTTC.

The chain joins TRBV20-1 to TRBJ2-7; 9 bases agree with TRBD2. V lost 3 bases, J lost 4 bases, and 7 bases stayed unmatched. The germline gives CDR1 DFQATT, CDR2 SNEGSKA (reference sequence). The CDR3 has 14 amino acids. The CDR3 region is CSARGELAGYEQYF. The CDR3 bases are TGCAGTGCTAGGGGGGAGCTAGCGGGATACGAGCAGTACTTC.

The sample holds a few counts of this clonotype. CDR3 nucleotide sequence: TGCGCCAGCAGCGAAGAGGCAGAGACCCAGTACTTC. This gives the protein CASSEEAETQYF. The genes are TRBV5-1 and TRBJ2-5; no clear D gene. This CDR3 region has 12 residues. Trimming took 4 bases from V and 4 from J, leaving 8 bases between them. CDR1 is SGHRS and CDR2 is YFSETQ in the germline V gene. The full variable domain, completed using reference TRBV5-1 and TRBJ2-5, is KAGVTQTPRYLIKTRGQQVTLSCSPISGHRSVSWYQQTPGQGLQFLFEYFSETQRNKGNFPGRFSGRQFSNSRSEMNVSTLELGDSALYLCASSEEAETQYFGPGTRLLVL.

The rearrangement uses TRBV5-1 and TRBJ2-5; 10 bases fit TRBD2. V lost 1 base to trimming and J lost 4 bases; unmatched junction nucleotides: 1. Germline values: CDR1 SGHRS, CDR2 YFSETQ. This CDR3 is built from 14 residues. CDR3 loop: CASSLPSGGETQYF. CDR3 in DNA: TGCGCCAGCAGCTTGCCTAGCGGGGGAGAGACCCAGTACTTC.

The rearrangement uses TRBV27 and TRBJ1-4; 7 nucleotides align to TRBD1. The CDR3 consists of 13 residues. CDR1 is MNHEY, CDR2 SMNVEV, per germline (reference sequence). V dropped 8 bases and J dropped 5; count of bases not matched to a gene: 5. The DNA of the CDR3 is TGTGCCAGCGGGGACAGAGGGAATGAAAAACTGTTTTTT. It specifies CASGDRGNEKLFF. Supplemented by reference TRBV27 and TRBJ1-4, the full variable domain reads EAQVTQNPRYLITVTGKKLTVTCSQNMNHEYMSWYRQDPGLGLRQIYYSMNVEVTDKGDVPEGYKVSRKEKRNFPLILESPSPNQTSLYFCASGDRGNEKLFFGSGTQLSVL.

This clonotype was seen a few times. The CDR3 is CSVEDLGRRPTYEQYF. CDR3 DNA sequence: TGCAGCGTTGAAGATCTAGGACGCCGACCGACCTACGAGCAGTACTTC. The chain joins TRBV29-1 to TRBJ2-7; D gene uncertain. The CDR3 loop spans 16 amino acids. V was trimmed by 0 bases and J by 2 bases, leaving 17 bases between them. Per germline, CDR1 SQVTM and CDR2 ANQGSEA.

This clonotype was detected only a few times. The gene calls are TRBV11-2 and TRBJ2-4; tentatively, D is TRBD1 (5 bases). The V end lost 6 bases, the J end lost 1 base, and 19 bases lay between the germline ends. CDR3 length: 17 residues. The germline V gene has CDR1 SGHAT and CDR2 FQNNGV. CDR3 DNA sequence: TGTGCCAGCAGGGCCCCCGGGCTAGGGGTGGCCAAAAACATTCAGTACTTC. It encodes CASRAPGLGVAKNIQYF.

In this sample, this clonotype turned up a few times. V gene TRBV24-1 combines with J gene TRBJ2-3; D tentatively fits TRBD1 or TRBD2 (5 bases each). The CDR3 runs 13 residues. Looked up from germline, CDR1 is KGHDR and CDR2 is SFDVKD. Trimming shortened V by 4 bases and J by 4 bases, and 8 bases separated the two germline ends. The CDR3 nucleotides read TGTGCCACCAGTGACAGGGACCCAGATACGCAGTATTTT. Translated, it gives CATSDRDPDTQYF.

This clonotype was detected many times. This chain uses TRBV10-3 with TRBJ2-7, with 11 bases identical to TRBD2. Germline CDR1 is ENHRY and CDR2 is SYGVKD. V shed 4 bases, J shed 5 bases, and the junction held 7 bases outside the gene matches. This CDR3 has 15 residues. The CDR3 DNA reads TGTGCCATCAGTGGCGAGACTAGCGGGGCTAACGAGCAGTACTTC. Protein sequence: CAISGETSGANEQYF.

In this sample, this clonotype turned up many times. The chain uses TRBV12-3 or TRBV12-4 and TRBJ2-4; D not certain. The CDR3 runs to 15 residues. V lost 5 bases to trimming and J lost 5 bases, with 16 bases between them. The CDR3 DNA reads TGTGCCAGCAGTGTACTACGAACGGGTCAAAACATTCAGTACTTC. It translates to CASSVLRTGQNIQYF.

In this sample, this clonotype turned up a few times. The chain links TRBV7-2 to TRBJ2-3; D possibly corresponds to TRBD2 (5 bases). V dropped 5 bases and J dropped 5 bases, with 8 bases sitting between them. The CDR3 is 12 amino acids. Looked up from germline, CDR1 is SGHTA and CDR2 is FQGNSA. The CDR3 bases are TGTGCCAGCAGCCAGAGGGTAGATACGCAGTATTTT. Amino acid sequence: CASSQRVDTQYF.

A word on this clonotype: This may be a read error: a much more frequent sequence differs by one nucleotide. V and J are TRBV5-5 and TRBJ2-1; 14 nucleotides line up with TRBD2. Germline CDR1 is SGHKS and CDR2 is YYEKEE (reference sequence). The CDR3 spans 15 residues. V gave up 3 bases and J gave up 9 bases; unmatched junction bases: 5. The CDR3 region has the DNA TGTGCCAGCAGCTGGACTAGCGGGAGGAGGAGTGAGCAGTTCTTC. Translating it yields CASSWTSGRRSEQFF. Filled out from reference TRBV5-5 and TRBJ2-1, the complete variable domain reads DAGVTQSPTHLIKTRGQQVTLRCSPISGHKSVSWYQQVLGQGPQFIFQYYEKEERGRGNFPDRFSARQFPNYSSELNVNALLLGDSALYLCASSWTSGRRSEQFFGPGTRLTVL.

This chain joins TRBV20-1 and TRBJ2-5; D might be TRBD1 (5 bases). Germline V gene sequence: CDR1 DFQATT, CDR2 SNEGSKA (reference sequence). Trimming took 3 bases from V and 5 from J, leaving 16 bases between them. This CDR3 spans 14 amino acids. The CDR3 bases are TGCAGTGCTAGGTCGGCAGGGTCCCAGGAGACCCAGTACTTC. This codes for CSARSAGSQETQYF.

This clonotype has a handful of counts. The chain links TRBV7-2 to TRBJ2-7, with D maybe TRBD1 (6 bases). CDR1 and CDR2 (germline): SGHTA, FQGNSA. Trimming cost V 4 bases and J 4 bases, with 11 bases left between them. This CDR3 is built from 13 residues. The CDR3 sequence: CASSYGQKYEQYF. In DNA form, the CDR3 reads TGTGCCAGCAGCTATGGACAGAAGTACGAGCAGTACTTC.

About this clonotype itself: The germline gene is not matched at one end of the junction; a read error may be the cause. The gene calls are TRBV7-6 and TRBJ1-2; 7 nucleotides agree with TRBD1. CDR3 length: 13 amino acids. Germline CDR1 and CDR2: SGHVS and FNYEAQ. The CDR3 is CASSLAGTDGCTF. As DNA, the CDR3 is TGTGCCAGCAGCTTAGCCGGGACAGATGGCTGCACCTTC.

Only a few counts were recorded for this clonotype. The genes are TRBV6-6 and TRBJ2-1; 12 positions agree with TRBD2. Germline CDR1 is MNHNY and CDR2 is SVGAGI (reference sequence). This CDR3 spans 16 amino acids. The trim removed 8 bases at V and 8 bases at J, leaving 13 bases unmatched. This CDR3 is CASRLAGDTDSYEQFF. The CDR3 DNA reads TGTGCCAGCCGACTAGCGGGAGACACGGATTCGTATGAGCAGTTCTTC.

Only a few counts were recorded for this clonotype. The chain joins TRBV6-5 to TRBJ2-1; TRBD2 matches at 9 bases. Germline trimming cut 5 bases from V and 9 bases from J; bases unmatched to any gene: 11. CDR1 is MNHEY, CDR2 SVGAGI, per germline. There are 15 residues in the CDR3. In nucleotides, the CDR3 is TGTGCCAGCAGTATTACCGGGACTAGCTCTAGTGAGCAGTTCTTC. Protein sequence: CASSITGTSSSEQFF.

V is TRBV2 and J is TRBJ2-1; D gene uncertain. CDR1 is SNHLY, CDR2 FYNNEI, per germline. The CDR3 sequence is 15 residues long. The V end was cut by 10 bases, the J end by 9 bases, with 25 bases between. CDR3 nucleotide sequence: TGTGCCACCAGCATCCCTGTCCGCTCGATCAGTGAGCAGTTCTTC. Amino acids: CATSIPVRSISEQFF. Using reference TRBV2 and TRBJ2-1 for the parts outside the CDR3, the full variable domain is EPEVTQTPSHQVTQMGQEVILRCVPISNHLYFYWYRQILGQKVEFLVSFYNNEISEKSEIFDDQFSVERPDGSNFTLKIRSTKLEDSAMYFCATSIPVRSISEQFFGPGTRLTVL.

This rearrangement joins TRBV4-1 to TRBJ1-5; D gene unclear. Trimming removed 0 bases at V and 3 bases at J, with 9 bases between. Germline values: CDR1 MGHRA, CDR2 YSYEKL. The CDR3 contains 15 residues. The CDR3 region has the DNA TGCGCCAGCAGCCAAGAAAAGGGTTTCAATCAGCCCCAGCATTTT. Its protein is CASSQEKGFNQPQHF.

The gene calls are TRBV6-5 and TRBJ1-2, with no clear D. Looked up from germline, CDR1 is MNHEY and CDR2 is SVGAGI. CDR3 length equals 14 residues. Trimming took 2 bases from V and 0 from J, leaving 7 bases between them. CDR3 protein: CASSYDGTNYGYTF. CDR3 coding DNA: TGTGCCAGCAGTTACGACGGGACTAACTATGGCTACACCTTC.

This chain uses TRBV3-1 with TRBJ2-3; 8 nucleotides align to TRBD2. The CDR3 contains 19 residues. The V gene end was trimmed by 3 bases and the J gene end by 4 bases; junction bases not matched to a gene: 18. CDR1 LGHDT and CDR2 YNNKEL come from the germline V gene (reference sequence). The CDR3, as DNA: TGTGCCAGCAGCCAGATCCCCGGTATAACGGGAGGGTTCGCAGATACGCAGTATTTT. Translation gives CASSQIPGITGGFADTQYF.

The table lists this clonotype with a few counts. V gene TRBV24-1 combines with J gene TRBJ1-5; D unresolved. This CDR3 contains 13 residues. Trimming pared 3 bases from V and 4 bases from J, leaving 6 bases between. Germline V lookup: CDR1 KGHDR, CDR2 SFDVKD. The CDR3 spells CATSDRENQPQHF. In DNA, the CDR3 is TGTGCCACCAGTGATCGGGAAAATCAGCCCCAGCATTTT.

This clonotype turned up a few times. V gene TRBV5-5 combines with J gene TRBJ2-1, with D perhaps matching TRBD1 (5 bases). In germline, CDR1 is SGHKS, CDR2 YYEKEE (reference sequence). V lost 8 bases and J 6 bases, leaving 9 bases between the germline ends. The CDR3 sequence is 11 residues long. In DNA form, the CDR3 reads TGTGCCAGTGGACATTCCAATGAGCAGTTCTTC. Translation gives CASGHSNEQFF. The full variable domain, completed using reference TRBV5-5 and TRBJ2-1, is DAGVTQSPTHLIKTRGQQVTLRCSPISGHKSVSWYQQVLGQGPQFIFQYYEKEERGRGNFPDRFSARQFPNYSSELNVNALLLGDSALYLCASGHSNEQFFGPGTRLTVL.

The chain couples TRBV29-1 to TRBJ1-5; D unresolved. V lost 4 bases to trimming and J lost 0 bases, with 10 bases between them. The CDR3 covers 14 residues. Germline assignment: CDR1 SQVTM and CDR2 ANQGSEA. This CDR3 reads CSVVWADSNQPQHF. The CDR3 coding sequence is TGCAGCGTTGTGTGGGCGGATAGCAATCAGCCCCAGCATTTT. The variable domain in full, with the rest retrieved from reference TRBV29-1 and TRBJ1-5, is SAVISQKPSRDICQRGTSLTIQCQVDSQVTMMFWYRQQPGQSLTLIATANQGSEATYESGFVIDKFPISRPNLTFSTLTVSNMSPEDSSIYLCSVVWADSNQPQHFGDGTRLSIL.

The CDR3 region has the DNA TGTGCCAGCAGTTCGGGTCGAGCAGGGTCACCCCTCCACTTT. Its protein product is CASSSGRAGSPLHF. The chain combines TRBV28 with TRBJ1-6, with D possibly being TRBD1 (5 bases). The CDR3 length is 14 residues. The V end lost 4 bases, the J end lost 10 bases, and 14 bases lay between the germline ends. Germline values: CDR1 MDHEN, CDR2 SYDVKM.